These T cell receptor beta chains were read from a single sample in a study of T-cell reconstitution after alpha-beta-depleted transplantation in children. TCRdb re-derived calls from the PCR reads in MiXCR, one entry per CDR3 protein. The top ten hold under 20% of the sample, which has approximately 70,000 distinct CDR3 sequences, just under 5% seen once. Here the sequenced sample was PBMCs, mostly from graft donor cells, taken 180 days after TCRalphabeta/CD19-depleted stem cell transplant. These receptors came from a boy in the first two years of life who had a stem cell transplant for acute myeloid leukemia, so the T cells may come from the graft donor. CDR3s include the opening cysteine and the closing phenylalanine or tryptophan. Fields, in order: J gene, V gene, D gene, clone size, CDR3 length, CDR3 protein, CDR3 DNA. A D gene is named only where the DNA matches it firmly. The size entry is marked missing in some rows and otherwise reads once, few, many or a size class.

j_gene: TRBJ2-2
v_gene: TRBV5-5
d_gene: TRBD1
abundance: many
len: 17
CDR3aa: CASSPRDRGQVTGELFF
CDR3nt: TGTGCCAGCAGCCCGCGGGACAGGGGGCAGGTCACCGGGGAGCTGTTTTTT

j_gene: TRBJ2-1
v_gene: TRBV30
d_gene: -
abundance: many
len: 15
CDR3aa: CAWSSGERRYNEQFF
CDR3nt: TGTGCCTGGAGTTCAGGGGAGAGGAGGTACAATGAGCAGTTCTTC

j_gene: TRBJ1-5
v_gene: TRBV25-1
d_gene: TRBD1
abundance: many
len: 18
CDR3aa: CASSDGGQGAISNQPQHF
CDR3nt: TGTGCCAGCAGTGATGGGGGACAGGGCGCCATCAGCAATCAGCCCCAGCATTTT

j_gene: TRBJ2-2
v_gene: TRBV20-1
d_gene: -
abundance: many
len: 12
CDR3aa: CSAPAGTGELFF
CDR3nt: TGCAGTGCTCCAGCGGGCACCGGGGAGCTGTTTTTT

j_gene: TRBJ2-4
v_gene: TRBV10-3
d_gene: -
abundance: many
len: 15
CDR3aa: CAISETGTGKNIQYF
CDR3nt: TGTGCCATCAGTGAGACCGGGACTGGTAAAAACATTCAGTACTTC

j_gene: TRBJ2-4
v_gene: TRBV12-3/TRBV12-4
d_gene: TRBD2
abundance: many
len: 15
CDR3aa: CASSLGGGSKNIQYF
CDR3nt: TGTGCCAGCAGTTTGGGCGGGGGATCCAAAAACATTCAGTACTTC

j_gene: TRBJ2-6
v_gene: TRBV4-3
d_gene: -
abundance: many
len: 19
CDR3aa: CASSQSGPDGYSGANVLTF
CDR3nt: TGCGCCAGCAGCCAATCTGGGCCGGACGGATACTCTGGGGCCAACGTCCTGACTTTC

j_gene: TRBJ1-3
v_gene: TRBV21-1
d_gene: -
abundance: -
len: 15
CDR3aa: CAWGQEEVAGNTIYF
CDR3nt: TGTGCCTGGGGACAGGAAGAGGTTGCTGGAAACACCATATATTTT

j_gene: TRBJ2-1
v_gene: TRBV5-1
d_gene: TRBD1
abundance: many
len: 15
CDR3aa: CASSTGQGVRDEQFF
CDR3nt: TGCGCCAGCAGCACGGGACAGGGAGTCAGGGATGAGCAGTTCTTC

j_gene: TRBJ2-7
v_gene: TRBV5-6
d_gene: -
abundance: many
len: 16
CDR3aa: CASSLRITKGGYEQYF
CDR3nt: TGTGCCAGCAGCTTGAGGATTACAAAAGGGGGTTACGAGCAGTACTTC

j_gene: TRBJ2-5
v_gene: TRBV7-2
d_gene: TRBD1
abundance: many
len: 16
CDR3aa: CASSPGQADFQETQYF
CDR3nt: TGTGCCAGCAGTCCCGGACAGGCAGATTTTCAAGAGACCCAGTACTTC

j_gene: TRBJ2-7
v_gene: TRBV4-1
d_gene: -
abundance: few
len: 13
CDR3aa: CASSQKGSGEQYF
CDR3nt: TGCGCCAGCAGCCAAAAGGGCTCGGGCGAGCAGTACTTC

j_gene: TRBJ2-3
v_gene: TRBV29-1
d_gene: -
abundance: many
len: 13
CDR3aa: CSVERRGVDTQYF
CDR3nt: TGCAGCGTAGAACGACGGGGTGTGGATACGCAGTATTTT

j_gene: TRBJ2-7
v_gene: TRBV4-1
d_gene: -
abundance: -
len: 15
CDR3aa: CASSQAPGRAYEQYF
CDR3nt: TGCGCCAGCAGCCAAGCCCCCGGCAGGGCTTACGAGCAGTACTTC

j_gene: TRBJ2-1
v_gene: TRBV6-2/TRBV6-3
d_gene: TRBD2
abundance: many
len: 14
CDR3aa: CASRERGTYNEQFF
CDR3nt: TGTGCCAGCAGGGAGCGGGGGACCTACAATGAGCAGTTCTTC

j_gene: TRBJ1-1
v_gene: TRBV7-8
d_gene: -
abundance: many
len: 16
CDR3aa: CASSQGRGWGNTEAFF
CDR3nt: TGTGCCAGCAGTCAAGGGAGGGGGTGGGGGAACACTGAAGCTTTCTTT

j_gene: TRBJ1-2
v_gene: TRBV6-2/TRBV6-3
d_gene: TRBD1
abundance: many
len: 14
CDR3aa: CASRGLDRDYGYTF
CDR3nt: TGTGCCAGCAGGGGATTGGACAGGGACTATGGCTACACCTTC

j_gene: TRBJ2-1
v_gene: TRBV12-3/TRBV12-4
d_gene: TRBD1
abundance: many
len: 16
CDR3aa: CASSSEQGPLYNEQFF
CDR3nt: TGTGCCAGCAGTTCGGAACAGGGGCCCCTCTACAATGAGCAGTTCTTC

j_gene: TRBJ1-6
v_gene: TRBV20-1
d_gene: TRBD1
abundance: many
len: 17
CDR3aa: CSARVLTGGWRNSPLHF
CDR3nt: TGCAGTGCTAGAGTCCTTACAGGGGGCTGGCGGAATTCACCCCTCCACTTT

j_gene: TRBJ2-1
v_gene: TRBV24-1
d_gene: TRBD2
abundance: many
len: 15
CDR3aa: CATSGSSGAYNEQFF
CDR3nt: TGTGCCACCAGTGGTAGCAGCGGGGCCTACAATGAGCAGTTCTTC

j_gene: TRBJ2-1
v_gene: TRBV20-1
d_gene: TRBD1
abundance: many
len: 14
CDR3aa: CSATGQGDLNEQFF
CDR3nt: TGCAGTGCCACGGGTCAGGGGGATCTGAATGAGCAGTTCTTC

j_gene: TRBJ1-6
v_gene: TRBV27
d_gene: TRBD1
abundance: many
len: 17
CDR3aa: CASSLPRTGTYNSPLHF
CDR3nt: TGTGCCAGCAGTTTACCCCGGACAGGGACCTATAATTCACCCCTCCACTTT

j_gene: TRBJ1-3
v_gene: TRBV6-5
d_gene: -
abundance: many
len: 13
CDR3aa: CASSFTSMHTIYF
CDR3nt: TGTGCCAGCAGTTTCACAAGTATGCACACCATATATTTT

j_gene: TRBJ1-1
v_gene: TRBV20-1
d_gene: -
abundance: many
len: 11
CDR3aa: CSGKGNTEAFF
CDR3nt: TGCAGTGGAAAGGGGAACACTGAAGCTTTCTTT

j_gene: TRBJ2-3
v_gene: TRBV7-8
d_gene: -
abundance: many
len: 16
CDR3aa: CASSRRVNVKEDTQYF
CDR3nt: TGTGCCAGCAGCCGCCGGGTAAACGTAAAGGAAGATACGCAGTATTTT

j_gene: TRBJ1-1
v_gene: TRBV2
d_gene: -
abundance: -
len: 13
CDR3aa: CASRQGLDTEAFF
CDR3nt: TGTGCCAGCAGACAGGGATTGGACACTGAAGCTTTCTTT

j_gene: TRBJ2-2
v_gene: TRBV20-1
d_gene: -
abundance: many
len: 15
CDR3aa: CSASQAGFVTGELFF
CDR3nt: TGCAGTGCTAGTCAGGCGGGGTTTGTCACCGGGGAGCTGTTTTTT

j_gene: TRBJ1-4
v_gene: TRBV11-3
d_gene: TRBD1
abundance: -
len: 16
CDR3aa: CASSSRPTGQNEKLFF
CDR3nt: TGTGCCAGCAGCTCCAGACCGACAGGGCAAAATGAAAAACTGTTTTTT

j_gene: TRBJ1-3
v_gene: TRBV29-1
d_gene: -
abundance: many
len: 13
CDR3aa: CSVFMTAGNTIYF
CDR3nt: TGCAGCGTTTTTATGACAGCTGGAAACACCATATATTTT

j_gene: TRBJ2-2
v_gene: TRBV25-1
d_gene: -
abundance: many
len: 15
CDR3aa: CASRNGGFWTGELFF
CDR3nt: TGTGCCAGCAGGAACGGAGGGTTTTGGACCGGGGAGCTGTTTTTT

j_gene: TRBJ2-1
v_gene: TRBV29-1
d_gene: TRBD1
abundance: many
len: 14
CDR3aa: CSCWTGVGDNEQFF
CDR3nt: TGCAGCTGCTGGACAGGGGTTGGAGACAATGAGCAGTTCTTC